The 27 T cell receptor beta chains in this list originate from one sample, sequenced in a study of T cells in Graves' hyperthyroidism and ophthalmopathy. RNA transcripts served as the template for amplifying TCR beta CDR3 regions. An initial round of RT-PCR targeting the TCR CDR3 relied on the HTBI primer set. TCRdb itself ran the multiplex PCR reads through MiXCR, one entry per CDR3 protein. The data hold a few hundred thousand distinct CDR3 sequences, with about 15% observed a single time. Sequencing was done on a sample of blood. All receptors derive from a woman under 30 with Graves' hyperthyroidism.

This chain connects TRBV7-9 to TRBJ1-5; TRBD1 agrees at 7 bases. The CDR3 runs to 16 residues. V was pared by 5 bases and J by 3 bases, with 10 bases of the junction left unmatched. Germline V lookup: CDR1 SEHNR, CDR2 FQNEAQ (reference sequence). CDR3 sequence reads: CASSNSDRANNQPQHF. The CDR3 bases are TGTGCCAGCAGCAACTCCGACAGGGCCAACAATCAGCCCCAGCATTTT.

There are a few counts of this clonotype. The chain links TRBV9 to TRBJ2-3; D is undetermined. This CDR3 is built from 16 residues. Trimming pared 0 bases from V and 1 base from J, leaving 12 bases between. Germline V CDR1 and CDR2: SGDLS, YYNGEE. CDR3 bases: TGTGCCAGCAGCGTAGGTTTTGGGGTTGGCACAGATACGCAGTATTTT. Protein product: CASSVGFGVGTDTQYF.

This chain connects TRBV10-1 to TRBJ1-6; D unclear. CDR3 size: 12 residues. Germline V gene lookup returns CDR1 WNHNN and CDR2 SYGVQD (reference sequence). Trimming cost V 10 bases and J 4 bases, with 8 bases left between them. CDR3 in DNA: TGCGCCACTTTCGTATATAATTCACCCCTCCACTTT. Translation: CATFVYNSPLHF.

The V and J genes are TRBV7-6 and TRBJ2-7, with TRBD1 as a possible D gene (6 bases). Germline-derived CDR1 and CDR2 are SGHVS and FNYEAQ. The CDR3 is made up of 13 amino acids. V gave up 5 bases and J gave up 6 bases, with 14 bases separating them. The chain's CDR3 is CASSTSQGSEQYF. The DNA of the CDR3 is TGTGCCAGCAGCACCTCGCAGGGGTCCGAGCAGTACTTC.

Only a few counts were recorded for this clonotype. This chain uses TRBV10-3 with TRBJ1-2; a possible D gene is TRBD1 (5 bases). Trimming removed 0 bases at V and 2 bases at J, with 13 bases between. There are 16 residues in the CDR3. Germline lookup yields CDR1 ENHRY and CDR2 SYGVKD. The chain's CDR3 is CAISESRGAPNYGYTF. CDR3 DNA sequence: TGTGCCATCAGTGAGTCAAGAGGGGCGCCCAACTATGGCTACACCTTC.

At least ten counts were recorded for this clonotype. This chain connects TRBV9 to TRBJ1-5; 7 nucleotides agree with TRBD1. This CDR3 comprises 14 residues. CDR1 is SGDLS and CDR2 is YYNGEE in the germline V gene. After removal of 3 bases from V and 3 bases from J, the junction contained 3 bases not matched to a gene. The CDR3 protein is CASSETGSNQPQHF. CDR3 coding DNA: TGTGCCAGCAGCGAGACAGGGTCCAATCAGCCCCAGCATTTT. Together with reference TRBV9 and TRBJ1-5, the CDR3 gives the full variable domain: DSGVTQTPKHLITATGQRVTLRCSPRSGDLSVYWYQQSLDQGLQFLIQYYNGEERAKGNILERFSAQQFPDLHSELNLSSLELGDSALYFCASSETGSNQPQHFGDGTRLSIL.

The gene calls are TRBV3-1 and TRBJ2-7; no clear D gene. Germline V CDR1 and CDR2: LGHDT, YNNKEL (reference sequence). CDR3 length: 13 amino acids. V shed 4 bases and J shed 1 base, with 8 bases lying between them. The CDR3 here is CASSPSVSYEQYF. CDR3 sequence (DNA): TGTGCCAGCAGCCCTAGTGTATCCTACGAGCAGTACTTC.

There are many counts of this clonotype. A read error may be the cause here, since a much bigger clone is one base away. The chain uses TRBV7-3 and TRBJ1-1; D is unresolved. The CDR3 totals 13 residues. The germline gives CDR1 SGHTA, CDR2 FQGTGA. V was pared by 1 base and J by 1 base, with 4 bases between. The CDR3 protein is CASSLNWNTEAFF. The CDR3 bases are TGTGCCAGCAGCTTAAACTGGAACACTGAAGCTTTCTTT.

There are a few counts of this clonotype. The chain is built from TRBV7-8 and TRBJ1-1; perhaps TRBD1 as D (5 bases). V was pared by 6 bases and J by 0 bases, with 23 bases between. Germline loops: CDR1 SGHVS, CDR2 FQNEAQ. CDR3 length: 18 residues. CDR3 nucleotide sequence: TGTGCCAGCAGGGGACCACTTAGCCTTCGGCCATTGAACACTGAAGCTTTCTTT. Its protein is CASRGPLSLRPLNTEAFF.

CDR3 residues: CASSWTSGGADGETQYF. The CDR3 bases are TGTGCCAGCAGTTGGACTAGCGGGGGGGCTGATGGAGAGACCCAGTACTTC. The V call is TRBV6-1, the J call TRBJ2-5, with TRBD2 matching 15 bases. Germline CDR1 is MNHNS and CDR2 is SASEGT. Germline trimming cut 5 bases from V and 4 bases from J; bases unmatched to any gene: 8. CDR3 size: 17 residues.

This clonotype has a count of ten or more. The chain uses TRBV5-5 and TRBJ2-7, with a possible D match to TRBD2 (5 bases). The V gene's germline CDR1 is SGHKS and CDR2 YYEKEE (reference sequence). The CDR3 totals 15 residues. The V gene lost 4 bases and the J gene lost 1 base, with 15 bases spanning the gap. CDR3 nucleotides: TGTGCCAGCAGCCATGGACTTGGAGAATCCTACGAGCAGTACTTC. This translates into CASSHGLGESYEQYF.

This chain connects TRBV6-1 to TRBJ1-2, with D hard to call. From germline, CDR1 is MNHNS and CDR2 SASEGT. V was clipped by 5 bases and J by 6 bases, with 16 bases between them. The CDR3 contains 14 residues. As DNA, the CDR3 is TGTGCCAGCAGTCCTCTCGGTGCATACAATGGCTACACCTTC. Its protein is CASSPLGAYNGYTF.

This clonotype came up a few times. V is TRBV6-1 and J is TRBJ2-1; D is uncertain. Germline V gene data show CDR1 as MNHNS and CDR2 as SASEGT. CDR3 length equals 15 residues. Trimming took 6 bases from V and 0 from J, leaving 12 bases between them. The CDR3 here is CASSPGWSSYNEQFF. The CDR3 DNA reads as TGTGCCAGCAGCCCCGGCTGGAGCTCCTACAATGAGCAGTTCTTC.

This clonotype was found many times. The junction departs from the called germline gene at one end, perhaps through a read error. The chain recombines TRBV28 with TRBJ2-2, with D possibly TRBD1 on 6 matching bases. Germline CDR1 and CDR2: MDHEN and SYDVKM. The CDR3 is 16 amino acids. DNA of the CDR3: TGTGCCAAGACGGACAGCCTTATCACGAATACCGGGGAGCTGTTTTTT. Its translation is CAKTDSLITNTGELFF. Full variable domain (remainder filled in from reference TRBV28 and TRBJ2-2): DVKVTQSSRYLVKRTGEKVFLECVQDMDHENMFWYRQDPGLGLRLIYFSYDVKMKEKGDIPEGYSVSREKKERFSLILESASTNQTSMYLCAKTDSLITNTGELFFGEGSRLTVL.

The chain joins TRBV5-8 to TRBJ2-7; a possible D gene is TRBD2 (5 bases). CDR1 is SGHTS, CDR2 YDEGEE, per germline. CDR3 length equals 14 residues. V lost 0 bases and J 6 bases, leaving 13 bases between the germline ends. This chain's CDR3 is CASSLVDFGGEQYF. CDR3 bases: TGTGCCAGCAGCTTGGTAGATTTTGGAGGCGAGCAGTACTTC.

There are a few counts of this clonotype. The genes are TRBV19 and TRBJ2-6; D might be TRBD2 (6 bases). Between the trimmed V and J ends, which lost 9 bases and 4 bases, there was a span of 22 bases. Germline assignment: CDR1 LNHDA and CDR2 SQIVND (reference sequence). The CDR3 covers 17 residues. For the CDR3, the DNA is TGTGCCAGCCGGGACGGCGGACCTGGGGGGGGGGCCAACGTCCTGACTTTC. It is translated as CASRDGGPGGGANVLTF.

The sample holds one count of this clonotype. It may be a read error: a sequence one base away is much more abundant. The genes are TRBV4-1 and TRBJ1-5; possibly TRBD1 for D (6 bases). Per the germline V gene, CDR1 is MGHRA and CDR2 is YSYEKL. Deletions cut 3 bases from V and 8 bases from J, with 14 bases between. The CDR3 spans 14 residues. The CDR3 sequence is CASSHLYHREPQHF. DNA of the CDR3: TGCGCCAGCAGCCACCTTTATCACAGGGAGCCCCAGCATTTT.

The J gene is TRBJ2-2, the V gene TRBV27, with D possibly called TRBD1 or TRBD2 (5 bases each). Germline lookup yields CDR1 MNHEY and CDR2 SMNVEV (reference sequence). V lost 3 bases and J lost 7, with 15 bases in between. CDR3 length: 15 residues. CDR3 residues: CASSLGRNWGGELFF. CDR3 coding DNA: TGTGCCAGCAGTTTGGGACGCAACTGGGGCGGGGAGCTGTTTTTT.

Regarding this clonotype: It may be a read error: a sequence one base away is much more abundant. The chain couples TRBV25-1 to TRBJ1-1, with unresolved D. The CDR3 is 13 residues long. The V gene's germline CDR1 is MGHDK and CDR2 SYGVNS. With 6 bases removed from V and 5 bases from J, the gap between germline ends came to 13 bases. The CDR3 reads CASRVGLVTEAFF. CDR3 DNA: TGTGCCAGCAGAGTAGGGTTGGTGACTGAAGCTTTCTTT.

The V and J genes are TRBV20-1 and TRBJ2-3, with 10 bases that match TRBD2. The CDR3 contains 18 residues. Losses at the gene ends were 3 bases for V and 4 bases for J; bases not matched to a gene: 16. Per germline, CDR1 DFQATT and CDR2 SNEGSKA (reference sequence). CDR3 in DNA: TGCAGTGCTAGGGGGTTAGGCAGCGGGGGGGCCGGGTCAGATACGCAGTATTTT. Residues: CSARGLGSGGAGSDTQYF.

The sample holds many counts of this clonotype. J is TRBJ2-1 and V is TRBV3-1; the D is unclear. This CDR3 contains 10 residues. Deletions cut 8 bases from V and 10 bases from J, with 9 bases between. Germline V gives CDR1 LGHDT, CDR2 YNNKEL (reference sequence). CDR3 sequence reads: CASLRREQFF. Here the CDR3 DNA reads TGTGCCAGCCTTAGGCGAGAGCAGTTCTTC.

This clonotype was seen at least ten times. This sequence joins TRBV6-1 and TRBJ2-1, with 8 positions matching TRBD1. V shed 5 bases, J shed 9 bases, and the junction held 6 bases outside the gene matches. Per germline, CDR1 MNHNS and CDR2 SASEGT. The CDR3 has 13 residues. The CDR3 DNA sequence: TGTGCCAGCAGTCGGGACAGGCGGAGTGAGCAGTTCTTC. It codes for CASSRDRRSEQFF.

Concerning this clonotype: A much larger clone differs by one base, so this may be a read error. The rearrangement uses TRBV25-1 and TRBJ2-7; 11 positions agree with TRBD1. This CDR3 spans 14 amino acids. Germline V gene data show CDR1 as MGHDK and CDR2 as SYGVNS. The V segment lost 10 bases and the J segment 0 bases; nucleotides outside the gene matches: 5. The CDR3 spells CANRGTGGSYEQYF. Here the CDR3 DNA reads TGTGCCAACAGGGGGACAGGGGGCTCCTACGAGCAGTACTTC.

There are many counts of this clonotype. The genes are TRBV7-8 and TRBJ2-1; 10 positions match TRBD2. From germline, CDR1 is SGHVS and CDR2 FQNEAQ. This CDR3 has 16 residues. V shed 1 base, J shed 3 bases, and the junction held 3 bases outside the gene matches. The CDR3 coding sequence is TGTGCCAGCAGCTTAGGGTTAGCGGGAGGCTACAATGAGCAGTTCTTC. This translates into CASSLGLAGGYNEQFF.

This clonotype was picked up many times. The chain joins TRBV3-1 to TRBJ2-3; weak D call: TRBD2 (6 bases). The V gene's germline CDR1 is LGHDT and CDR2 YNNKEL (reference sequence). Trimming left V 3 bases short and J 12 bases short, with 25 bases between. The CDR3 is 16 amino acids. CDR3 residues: CASSQGGGRRRGNQYF. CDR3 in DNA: TGTGCCAGCAGCCAGGGTGGGGGACGCCGGAGGGGAAACCAGTATTTT.

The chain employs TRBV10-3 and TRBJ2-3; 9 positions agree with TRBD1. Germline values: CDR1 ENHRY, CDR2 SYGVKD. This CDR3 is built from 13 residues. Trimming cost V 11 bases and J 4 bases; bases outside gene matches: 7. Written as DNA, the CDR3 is TGTGCCGTCCGGGACAGGGCGGCAGATACGCAGTATTTT. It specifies CAVRDRAADTQYF.

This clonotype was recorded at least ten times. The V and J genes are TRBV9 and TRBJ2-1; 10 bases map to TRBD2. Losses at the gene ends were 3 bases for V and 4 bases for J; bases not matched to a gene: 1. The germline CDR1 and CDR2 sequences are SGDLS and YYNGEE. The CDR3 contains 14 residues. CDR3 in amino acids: CASSATSGYNEQFF. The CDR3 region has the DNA TGTGCCAGCAGCGCGACTAGCGGGTACAATGAGCAGTTCTTC.